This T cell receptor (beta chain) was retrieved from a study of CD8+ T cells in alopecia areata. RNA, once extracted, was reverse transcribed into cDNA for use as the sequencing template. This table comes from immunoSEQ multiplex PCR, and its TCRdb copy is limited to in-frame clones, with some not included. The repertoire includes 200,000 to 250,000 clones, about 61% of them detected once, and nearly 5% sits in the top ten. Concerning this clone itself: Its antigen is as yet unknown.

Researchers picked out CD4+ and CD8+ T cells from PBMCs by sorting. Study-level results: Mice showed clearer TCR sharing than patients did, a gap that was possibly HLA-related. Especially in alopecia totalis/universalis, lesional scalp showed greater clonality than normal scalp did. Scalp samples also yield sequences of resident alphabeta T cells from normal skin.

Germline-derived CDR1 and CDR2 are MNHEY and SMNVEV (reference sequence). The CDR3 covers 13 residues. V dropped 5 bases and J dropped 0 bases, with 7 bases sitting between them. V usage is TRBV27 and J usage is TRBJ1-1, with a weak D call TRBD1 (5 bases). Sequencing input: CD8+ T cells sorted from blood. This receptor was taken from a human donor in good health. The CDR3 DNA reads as TGTGCCAGCAGTATAGGGGTGAACACTGAAGCTTTCTTT. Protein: CASSIGVNTEAFF.